Shown below are 9 T cell receptor beta chains from a single sample sequenced in a study of spatial heterogeneity in lung cancer. The time point: sample taken at primary tumor resection. Unsorted whole RNA of tumor, nontumor lung or frozen PBMC was sequenced. One entry per CDR3 protein results from TCRdb running MiXCR on the 5' RACE reads. The table lists approximately 90,000 distinct CDR3 sequences, over 8.5% of them singletons, with about 7% in the top ten. Sequenced material: PBMCs, taken at surgery. Every receptor here comes from a male donor with early-stage non-small cell lung cancer.

V is TRBV5-1 and J is TRBJ2-1; 9 bases are shared with TRBD2. The trim removed 0 bases at V and 3 bases at J, leaving 7 bases unmatched. Germline V gives CDR1 SGHRS, CDR2 YFSETQ. The CDR3 loop spans 17 amino acids. The CDR3 DNA reads as TGCGCCAGCAGCTTGGCCTTAGCGGGAGACGTCTACAATGAGCAGTTCTTC. It encodes CASSLALAGDVYNEQFF.

The sample holds a few counts of this clonotype. This rearrangement joins TRBV5-1 to TRBJ1-5; no definite D call. CDR3 length: 13 amino acids. Germline V gives CDR1 SGHRS, CDR2 YFSETQ. V was cut by 0 bases and J by 4 bases, with 5 bases left in between. CDR3 in amino acids: CASSLAPNQPQHF. CDR3 in DNA: TGCGCCAGCAGCTTGGCCCCAAATCAGCCCCAGCATTTT.

The chain joins TRBV27 to TRBJ2-1, with 11 bases lining up with TRBD2. The germline V gene encodes CDR1 MNHEY and CDR2 SMNVEV (reference sequence). J lost 6 bases, V lost 2 bases, and 12 bases had no gene match. The CDR3 is 18 amino acids. CDR3 amino acids: CASSLLPPLAGVRNEQFF. For the CDR3, the DNA is TGTGCCAGCAGTTTACTCCCCCCACTAGCGGGAGTTCGCAATGAGCAGTTCTTC.

This chain links TRBV28 with TRBJ2-1; 9 bases agree with TRBD1. The germline CDR1 and CDR2 sequences are MDHEN and SYDVKM. With 6 bases clipped from V and 11 bases from J, the junction kept 14 bases outside the gene matches. This CDR3 region has 15 residues. The CDR3 sequence is CASRMTGTGIQKQFF. The DNA of the CDR3 is TGTGCCAGCAGGATGACCGGGACAGGGATCCAGAAGCAGTTCTTC.

This clonotype turned up a few times. This sequence joins TRBV25-1 and TRBJ2-7; D remains unclear. V was pared by 5 bases and J by 0 bases, with 2 bases between. Germline CDR1 reads MGHDK; CDR2 reads SYGVNS. The CDR3 is 11 amino acids. The CDR3 coding sequence is TGTGCCAGCAGTATCTCCTACGAGCAGTACTTC. Amino acids: CASSISYEQYF.

In its sample, this clonotype was seen a few times. This rearrangement joins TRBV28 to TRBJ2-6; D possibly corresponds to TRBD2 (6 bases). This CDR3 has 18 amino acids. Germline values: CDR1 MDHEN, CDR2 SYDVKM. Trimming took 7 bases from V and 0 from J, leaving 19 bases between them. CDR3 protein: CASTSGGPAASGANVLTF. CDR3 DNA: TGTGCCAGCACCTCAGGAGGGCCAGCCGCCTCTGGGGCCAACGTCCTGACTTTC.

This clonotype showed up many times. This chain connects TRBV6-2 or TRBV6-3 to TRBJ2-4; D unclear. The CDR3 consists of 15 residues. CDR1 MNHEY and CDR2 SVGEGT come from the germline V gene. V lost 0 bases and J lost 0, with 6 bases in between. The CDR3 is CASSYSTIAKNIQYF. In DNA, the CDR3 is TGTGCCAGCAGTTACTCGACCATAGCCAAAAACATTCAGTACTTC.

This clonotype was seen many times. The chain uses TRBV11-1 and TRBJ2-1; 7 bases fit TRBD2. The V and J ends lost 1 base and 6 bases, in that order; junction bases with no gene match: 6. The CDR3 has 15 amino acids. In germline, CDR1 is SGHAT, CDR2 FQDESV (reference sequence). This CDR3 reads CASSLEGLDVNEQFF. CDR3 DNA sequence: TGTGCCAGCAGCTTAGAAGGACTAGATGTCAATGAGCAGTTCTTC.

The gene calls are TRBV18 and TRBJ2-3, with 8 bases matching TRBD1. This CDR3 is 16 amino acids long. Germline CDR1 KGHSH, CDR2 LQKENI. V lost 0 bases and J lost 2; bases outside the gene matches: 4. CDR3 region: CASSPPDRGITDTQYF. The CDR3 nucleotides are TGTGCCAGCTCACCACCTGACAGGGGTATCACAGATACGCAGTATTTT. Filled out from reference TRBV18 and TRBJ2-3, the complete variable domain reads NAGVMQNPRHLVRRRGQEARLRCSPMKGHSHVYWYRQLPEEGLKFMVYLQKENIIDESGMPKERFSAEFPKEGPSILRIQQVVRGDSAAYFCASSPPDRGITDTQYFGPGTRLTVL.